This passage covers 16 T cell receptor beta chains from one sample sequenced in a study of OX40 agonist ivuxolimab in advanced cancers. The protocol was immunoSEQ multiplex PCR, while the TCRdb copy is restricted to in-frame clones and leaves out a portion. The data contain 43,000 or so clones, approximately 83% of them singletons. The sample consisted of CD4+ or CD8+ T cells sorted from blood, taken in a trial of the OX40 agonist ivuxolimab. All receptors come from an adult with an advanced solid tumor such as melanoma, head and neck, liver or kidney cancer.

The chain employs TRBV6-5 and TRBJ1-4; D is undetermined. The length of the CDR3 is 15 residues. Germline V gives CDR1 MNHEY, CDR2 SVGAGI. Deletions cut 9 bases from V and 5 bases from J, with 19 bases between. CDR3 amino acids: CASKTATPGNEKLFF. The DNA for the CDR3 is TGTGCCAGTAAAACAGCCACGCCTGGAAATGAAAAACTGTTTTTT.

The chain employs TRBV6-5 and TRBJ2-3, with D perhaps TRBD2 (7 bases). There are 14 residues in the CDR3. With 2 bases removed from V and 3 bases from J, the gap between germline ends came to 9 bases. The V gene's germline CDR1 is MNHEY and CDR2 SVGAGI. The CDR3: CASSYRGATDTQYF. In DNA form, the CDR3 reads TGTGCCAGCAGTTACCGGGGGGCAACAGATACGCAGTATTTT.

CDR3 sequence (DNA): TGTGCCACGTCCCCATCAACTAATGAAAAACTGTTTTTT. Protein product: CATSPSTNEKLFF. This sequence joins TRBV6-1 and TRBJ1-4, with D unresolved. The length of the CDR3 is 13 residues. The V end lost 10 bases, the J end lost 0 bases, and 9 bases lay between the germline ends. Germline V gene lookup returns CDR1 MNHNS and CDR2 SASEGT.

V and J are TRBV28 and TRBJ1-4; TRBD1 might be the D (6 bases). V lost 6 bases to trimming and J lost 7 bases, with 24 bases between them. This CDR3 comprises 17 residues. Germline assignment: CDR1 MDHEN and CDR2 SYDVKM. The CDR3 reads CASSQKRVGRGPEKLFF. The CDR3 DNA follows: TGTGCCAGCAGCCAAAAAAGGGTAGGTCGGGGGCCTGAAAAACTGTTTTTT.

The chain has TRBV7-9 and TRBJ2-3; D may be TRBD2 (5 bases). The CDR3 consists of 14 residues. The germline V gene encodes CDR1 SEHNR and CDR2 FQNEAQ (reference sequence). Trimming took 5 bases from V and 5 from J, leaving 14 bases between them. The CDR3 DNA follows: TGTGCCAGCAGCCCCGGAGGCGCTGTAGATACGCAGTATTTT. Translating gives CASSPGGAVDTQYF.

The chain carries TRBV6-5 and TRBJ1-6; 7 bases match TRBD1. The V segment lost 6 bases and the J segment 6 bases; nucleotides outside the gene matches: 5. Germline values: CDR1 MNHEY, CDR2 SVGAGI. This CDR3 comprises 14 residues. The CDR3 DNA is TGTGCCAGCAGAAGGACAGGAGTTAATTCACCCCTCCACTTT. Translating it yields CASRRTGVNSPLHF.

This chain links TRBV11-2 with TRBJ1-2; 7 positions agree with TRBD1. This CDR3 has 15 residues. With V trimmed by 4 bases and J by 4 bases, 9 bases remained unmatched. The V gene's germline CDR1 is SGHAT and CDR2 FQNNGV. CDR3 in DNA: TGTGCCAGCAGCTCCCGAGCCGGGACAGTCTATGGCTACACCTTC. It encodes CASSSRAGTVYGYTF.

The chain joins TRBV11-2 to TRBJ2-7; no reliable D call. The CDR3 runs 14 residues. Germline loops: CDR1 SGHAT, CDR2 FQNNGV. Trimming took off 2 bases at V and 0 bases at J, with 8 bases between the two ends. The CDR3 DNA is TGTGCCAGCAGCTTATATAGCAGCTCCTACGAGCAGTACTTC. This codes for CASSLYSSSYEQYF.

The CDR3 DNA follows: TGTGCCTGGAGTTCCATGGGGGGCGGGGCTCTCGAGCAGTACTTC. It translates to CAWSSMGGGALEQYF. The chain carries TRBV30 and TRBJ2-7, with D tentatively TRBD1 or TRBD2 (6 bases each). V shed 2 bases and J shed 6 bases, with 20 bases lying between them. The CDR3 runs 15 residues. CDR1 and CDR2 (germline): GTSNPN, SVGIG (reference sequence). The entire variable domain, with the rest obtained from reference TRBV30 and TRBJ2-7, is as follows: SQTIHQWPATLVQPVGSPLSLECTVEGTSNPNLYWYRQAAGRGLQLLFYSVGIGQISSEVPQNLSASRPQDRQFILSSKKLLLSDSGFYLCAWSSMGGGALEQYFGPGTRLTVT.

This chain uses TRBV2 with TRBJ2-2, with 7 bases aligning to TRBD2. Trimming cost V 7 bases and J 5 bases; bases outside gene matches: 10. Germline lookup yields CDR1 SNHLY and CDR2 FYNNEI. The CDR3 contains 15 residues. As DNA, the CDR3 is TGTGCCAGCACCGACGGGGGGAGGAGGACCGGGGAGCTGTTTTTT. It translates to CASTDGGRRTGELFF.

This clone was observed a single time. CDR3 DNA sequence: TGTGCCAGCAGCTACGACAGGTTGAGTGGCTACACCTTC. It specifies CASSYDRLSGYTF. This chain joins TRBV5-4 and TRBJ1-2, with D perhaps matching TRBD1 (6 bases). The germline V gene encodes CDR1 SGHNT and CDR2 YYREEE (reference sequence). The V gene lost 3 bases and the J gene lost 7 bases, with 13 bases spanning the gap. The length of the CDR3 is 13 residues.

The chain couples TRBV5-1 to TRBJ2-2; 7 nucleotides align to TRBD1. The length of the CDR3 is 14 residues. V lost 7 bases and J lost 2; bases outside the gene matches: 5. Germline V gives CDR1 SGHRS, CDR2 YFSETQ. The CDR3 reads CASQRQGNTGELFF. The DNA for the CDR3 is TGCGCCAGCCAACGACAGGGAAACACCGGGGAGCTGTTTTTT.

About this clone itself: Its ends do not fully match the called genes, so a read error is possible. The V gene is TRBV28, the J gene TRBJ1-2; 7 positions agree with TRBD1. This CDR3 has 10 residues. Germline V gene sequence: CDR1 MDHEN, CDR2 SYDVKM. CDR3 region: CASSPGGTVF. CDR3 sequence (DNA): TGTGCCAGCAGCCCCGGGGGGACAGTGTTC.

The chain recombines TRBV7-9 with TRBJ1-3; no clear D gene. V was trimmed by 3 bases and J by 0 bases, leaving 6 bases between them. The germline V gene encodes CDR1 SEHNR and CDR2 FQNEAQ (reference sequence). The CDR3 covers 14 residues. The CDR3 region has the DNA TGTGCCAGCAGCTTCGGCAACTCTGGAAACACCATATATTTT. Amino acid sequence: CASSFGNSGNTIYF.

The chain has TRBV6-5 and TRBJ2-7; no firm D call. CDR1 MNHEY and CDR2 SVGAGI come from the germline V gene. V lost 0 bases to trimming and J lost 0 bases, with 6 bases between them. There are 14 residues in the CDR3. The CDR3 coding sequence is TGTGCCAGCAGTTACTCTCGGAACTCCTACGAGCAGTACTTC. Translation gives CASSYSRNSYEQYF.

The chain is built from TRBV6-6 and TRBJ1-2; 11 bases line up with TRBD1. Germline trimming cut 8 bases from V and 7 bases from J; bases unmatched to any gene: 15. The CDR3 contains 16 residues. Germline loops: CDR1 MNHNY, CDR2 SVGAGI (reference sequence). DNA of the CDR3: TGTGCCAGCCATAGGGGAGTAGGACAGGGGGCCCCTGGCTACACCTTC. Amino acid sequence: CASHRGVGQGAPGYTF.